One sample yielded the 9 T cell receptor beta chains listed below, sequenced in a study of shared T cell receptors in the human thymus. Measured with immunoSEQ multiplex PCR; TCRdb has only the in-frame clones, and not every one. The table shows approximately 730,000 clones, with approximately 83% occurring only once. The same data also went into a second study, on human thymus T cells.

The sequencing input was thymocytes. The receptors derive from a girl under three years old with a congenital heart defect.

This clone has more than one count but fewer than ten. J is TRBJ2-5 and V is TRBV5-4; perhaps TRBD1 as D (6 bases). The last part of the DNA fits TRBJ2-7 better; the J call may be wrong. The CDR3 has 12 residues. Germline CDR1 reads SGHNT; CDR2 reads YYREEE (reference sequence). DNA for the CDR3: TGTGCCAGCAGCTTCGTACAGGGCGAGCAGTACTTC. Translation: CASSFVQGEQYF.

The J gene is TRBJ1-2, the V gene TRBV5-4, with 9 bases lining up with TRBD1. J gave up 7 bases and V 0 bases, and 4 bases lay outside the gene matches. The V gene's germline CDR1 is SGHNT and CDR2 YYREEE (reference sequence). The CDR3 loop spans 14 amino acids. This CDR3 is CASSLGRQGGGYTF. The CDR3 nucleotides are TGTGCCAGCAGCTTGGGACGACAGGGGGGTGGCTACACCTTC.

This sequence joins TRBV10-1 and TRBJ2-5; possibly TRBD1 for D (6 bases). CDR3 length equals 16 residues. Per the germline V gene, CDR1 is WNHNN and CDR2 is SYGVQD (reference sequence). Trimming cost V 2 bases and J 1 base, with 14 bases left between them. The DNA for the CDR3 is TGCGCCAGCAGTGAGATAGGCACAGGGCCCCAAGAGACCCAGTACTTC. Translating it yields CASSEIGTGPQETQYF.

The V gene is TRBV4-3, the J gene TRBJ2-3; D is perhaps TRBD1 (6 bases). Germline assignment: CDR1 LGHNA and CDR2 YSLEER. The length of the CDR3 is 16 residues. Trimming removed 0 bases from V and 2 bases from J, with 12 bases in between. The CDR3 sequence: CASSQDRRTATDTQYF. DNA for the CDR3: TGCGCCAGCAGCCAAGATCGCCGGACAGCCACAGATACGCAGTATTTT.

The chain couples TRBV28 to TRBJ2-7; TRBD2 agrees at 7 bases. The length of the CDR3 is 17 residues. Trimming took 2 bases from V and 5 from J; bases not matched to a gene: 15. Germline CDR1 is MDHEN and CDR2 is SYDVKM. The CDR3 reads CASSLSGERFRFDEQYF. Written as DNA, the CDR3 is TGTGCCAGCAGTTTAAGCGGGGAGAGATTCAGGTTTGACGAGCAGTACTTC.

The chain recombines TRBV7-9 with TRBJ1-5, with D possibly TRBD1 on 6 matching bases. Trimming left V 4 bases short and J 3 bases short, with 13 bases between. Germline CDR1 SEHNR, CDR2 FQNEAQ (reference sequence). This CDR3 has 15 residues. The CDR3 loop reads CASSYDGTPNQPQHF. CDR3 DNA: TGTGCCAGCAGCTACGACGGGACACCCAATCAGCCCCAGCATTTT.

In this sample, this clone turned up a few times. This chain uses TRBV28 with TRBJ2-7, with TRBD1 matching over 10 bases. Germline CDR1 and CDR2: MDHEN and SYDVKM. The CDR3 is 14 residues long. J was trimmed by 7 bases and V by 3 bases; bases with no gene match: 6. The CDR3 DNA reads as TGTGCCAGCAGTTTCCGGGACAGGGGCTGGGAGCAGTACTTC. Its translation: CASSFRDRGWEQYF.

The chain links TRBV28 to TRBJ2-5, with a tentative D call TRBD1 (5 bases). Between the trimmed V and J ends, which lost 5 bases and 3 bases, there was a span of 22 bases. Germline loops: CDR1 MDHEN, CDR2 SYDVKM. The length of the CDR3 is 17 residues. The CDR3 sequence: CASSRPRARGKKETQYF. Written as DNA, the CDR3 is TGTGCCAGCAGTCGACCCAGGGCTAGGGGTAAGAAAGAGACCCAGTACTTC.

This clone was observed a handful of times. The J gene is TRBJ1-5, the V gene TRBV6-1; TRBD1 might be the D (6 bases). Germline V lookup: CDR1 MNHNS, CDR2 SASEGT. The V and J ends lost 4 bases and 0 bases respectively, with 13 bases between them. The CDR3 is 16 residues long. The CDR3 region is CASSATGTNSNQPQHF. The CDR3 DNA follows: TGTGCCAGCAGTGCAACCGGGACAAATAGCAATCAGCCCCAGCATTTT.